Shown below are 18 T cell receptor beta chains from a single sample sequenced in a study of CD8+CD57+ T cells in acquired aplastic anemia listed by TCRdb under 2018. Sequencing relied on an Illumina HiSeq 2000. TCR beta VDJ combination and CDR3 sequence profiling used genomic DNA as the template. TCRdb trimmed the raw reads at Q25, called clones with MiXCR and kept productive beta chains. Rows matching on CDR3 protein sequence are summarized as one entry with the most common DNA and genes. The sample profile shows about 270,000 distinct CDR3 sequences; around three fifths of them were found once. The ten largest account for approximately 8% of the sample. The sequenced sample consisted of sorted CD4+, CD8+, or CD8+CD57+ T cells (not recorded which) from PBMCs. All receptors derive from a human donor with severe aplastic anemia or a healthy control (not recorded which).

The CDR3 reads CAGSPRTGNEKLFF. The CDR3 DNA reads as TGTGCCGGTTCTCCCCGGACAGGCAATGAAAAACTGTTTTTT. The rearrangement links TRBV6-1 to TRBJ1-4, with TRBD1 identical over 7 bases. Germline V lookup: CDR1 MNHNS, CDR2 SASEGT. Germline trimming cut 11 bases from V and 5 bases from J; bases unmatched to any gene: 11. This CDR3 is built from 14 residues.

CDR3 in DNA: TGTGCCATCAGTCCGTCCCAGGGAGACGAACCTTTCTTT. As protein: CAISPSQGDEPFF. The V gene is TRBV10-3, the J gene TRBJ1-1, with a weak D call TRBD1 (5 bases). Germline values: CDR1 ENHRY, CDR2 SYGVKD. The CDR3 is 13 residues long. V was pared by 5 bases and J by 12 bases, with 19 bases between.

In regard to this clonotype: Germline is not matched at one junction end, which may reflect a read error. This rearrangement joins TRBV6-5 to TRBJ2-1; TRBD2 might be the D (6 bases). Germline V gene lookup returns CDR1 MNHEY and CDR2 SVGAGI. This CDR3 region has 15 residues. The CDR3 region is CATSEPSRDSNEQFF. CDR3 in DNA: TGTGCCACCAGTGAACCGTCCCGGGACTCGAACGAGCAGTTCTTC.

This clonotype was counted ten times or more. V and J are TRBV12-3 or TRBV12-4 and TRBJ1-5; 7 bases fit TRBD1. The V segment lost 5 bases and the J segment 9 bases; nucleotides outside the gene matches: 13. The CDR3 sequence is 15 residues long. The CDR3 reads CASSVTGNPTRPQHF. The CDR3 region has the DNA TGTGCCAGCAGTGTGACAGGGAACCCTACCCGGCCCCAGCATTTT.

This clonotype appeared many times. The chain combines TRBV5-8 with TRBJ2-7; a weak D match, TRBD2 (5 bases). The CDR3 runs to 15 residues. The germline gives CDR1 SGHTS, CDR2 YDEGEE. Deletions cut 4 bases from V and 3 bases from J, with 17 bases between. The CDR3 is CASSPMGRGDYEQYF. The DNA for the CDR3 is TGTGCCAGCAGCCCCATGGGTCGGGGTGACTACGAGCAGTACTTC.

As concerns this clonotype: Germline and junction disagree at one end, which may indicate a read error. The chain has TRBV14 and TRBJ2-3; the match to TRBD2 covers 8 bases. This CDR3 spans 17 amino acids. The germline gives CDR1 SGHDN, CDR2 FVKESK. This chain's CDR3 is CASSLGFREGPTDTQYF. In nucleotides, the CDR3 is TGCGCCAGCAGCTTGGGGTTTCGGGAGGGCCCCACAGATACGCAGTATTTT.

This clonotype was counted only a few times. The chain combines TRBV24-1 with TRBJ2-7, with D possibly being TRBD1 (6 bases). Germline values: CDR1 KGHDR, CDR2 SFDVKD. The CDR3 has 13 residues. With 9 bases removed from V and 7 bases from J, the gap between germline ends came to 18 bases. The CDR3 DNA reads as TGTGCCACCCGACAGGAAGCTACGGGGGAGCAGTACTTC. Its protein is CATRQEATGEQYF.

The chain joins TRBV2 to TRBJ2-1, with 8 positions matching TRBD2. V lost 7 bases, J lost 4 bases, and 3 bases stayed unmatched. The CDR3 is 13 residues long. Germline V gene sequence: CDR1 SNHLY, CDR2 FYNNEI. This CDR3 reads CASMVAGYNEQFF. The CDR3 coding sequence is TGTGCCAGCATGGTAGCGGGGTACAATGAGCAGTTCTTC. The whole variable domain, remainder taken from reference TRBV2 and TRBJ2-1, is EPEVTQTPSHQVTQMGQEVILRCVPISNHLYFYWYRQILGQKVEFLVSFYNNEISEKSEIFDDQFSVERPDGSNFTLKIRSTKLEDSAMYFCASMVAGYNEQFFGPGTRLTVL.

The table lists this clonotype with many counts. The rearrangement links TRBV7-9 to TRBJ2-1; D possibly corresponds to TRBD2 (7 bases). CDR1 and CDR2 from the germline V gene are SEHNR and FQNEAQ (reference sequence). V lost 5 bases, J lost 4 bases, and 12 bases lay in between. The CDR3 covers 14 residues. CDR3 DNA: TGTGCCAGCAGCCAACAGGGAGGGTACAATGAGCAGTTCTTC. Its protein is CASSQQGGYNEQFF.

A note on this clonotype: Its ends do not fully match the called genes, so a read error is possible. The chain joins TRBV5-1 to TRBJ2-6, with D possibly called TRBD1 or TRBD2 (5 bases each). Per germline, CDR1 SGHRS and CDR2 YFSETQ. This CDR3 spans 17 amino acids. CDR3 sequence: CASSSLTAVSGANVLTF. In DNA, the CDR3 is TGTGCCAGCAGCTCCCTGACAGCGGTCTCTGGGGCCAACGTCCTGACTTTC.

This clonotype occurred many times. The chain uses TRBV6-5 and TRBJ2-7, with TRBD1 matching over 8 bases. The CDR3 contains 14 residues. With 6 bases clipped from V and 5 bases from J, the junction kept 9 bases outside the gene matches. CDR1 and CDR2 from the germline V gene are MNHEY and SVGAGI. This CDR3 is CASSYRSTGDEQYF. The DNA of the CDR3 is TGTGCCAGCAGCTACCGCTCGACAGGGGACGAGCAGTACTTC.

This clonotype was recorded a few times. V and J are TRBV19 and TRBJ1-1; 7 nucleotides line up with TRBD1. CDR3 size: 14 residues. The germline gives CDR1 LNHDA, CDR2 SQIVND (reference sequence). V gave up 5 bases and J gave up 2 bases; unmatched junction bases: 5. CDR3 in DNA: TGTGCCAGTAGTTTACAGGGGTCTAACACTGAAGCTTTCTTT. Protein product: CASSLQGSNTEAFF.

There are many counts of this clonotype. The V gene is TRBV4-3, the J gene TRBJ1-4; 9 bases are a match to TRBD1. CDR3 length equals 16 residues. After removal of 3 bases from V and 7 bases from J, the junction contained 9 bases not matched to a gene. Per germline, CDR1 LGHNA and CDR2 YSLEER. The CDR3 coding sequence is TGCGCCAGCAGCCAGGTCTCCGGGACAGGGTTTGAAAAACTGTTTTTT. Translating gives CASSQVSGTGFEKLFF.

Notes on this clonotype: This CDR3 fails to terminate in the conserved phenylalanine or tryptophan, so it likely reflects a read error. The chain is built from TRBV7-9 and TRBJ1-1; 7 bases map to TRBD1. After removal of 3 bases from V and 6 bases from J, the junction contained 13 bases not matched to a gene. The length of the CDR3 is 16 residues. Germline values: CDR1 SEHNR, CDR2 FQNEAQ (reference sequence). The CDR3 here is CASSLGLGPGTAEAFL. The CDR3 DNA follows: TGTGCCAGCAGCTTGGGGTTGGGCCCGGGGACAGCTGAAGCTTTCCTT.

This clonotype was detected a few times. The V and J genes are TRBV12-3 or TRBV12-4 and TRBJ2-5; 10 nucleotides align to TRBD1. This CDR3 spans 11 amino acids. The V gene end was trimmed by 8 bases and the J gene end by 9 bases; junction bases not matched to a gene: 3. The CDR3 loop is CASPGQGAQYF. The DNA for the CDR3 is TGTGCCAGCCCAGGACAGGGGGCCCAGTACTTC.

The CDR3 region is CATSDSGYNEQFF. The DNA of the CDR3 is TGTGCCACCAGTGATTCGGGCTACAATGAGCAGTTCTTC. The genes are TRBV24-1 and TRBJ2-1; D gene uncertain. The CDR3 covers 13 residues. The germline V gene has CDR1 KGHDR and CDR2 SFDVKD. Trimming left V 2 bases short and J 3 bases short, with 4 bases between.

In regard to this clonotype: The junction departs from the called germline gene at one end, perhaps through a read error. This sequence joins TRBV7-2 and TRBJ1-6; 7 positions match TRBD1. Germline V CDR1 and CDR2: SGHTA, FQGNSA. The CDR3 covers 15 residues. The CDR3 sequence is CASSLGAAQGSLLHF. CDR3 nucleotide sequence: TGTGCCAGCAGCTTAGGGGCGGCACAGGGGTCACTCCTCCACTTT.

The J gene is TRBJ1-6, the V gene TRBV7-9; 8 bases map to TRBD1. Germline V gene data show CDR1 as SEHNR and CDR2 as FQNEAQ (reference sequence). The ends lost 5 bases at V and 11 bases at J; junction bases unmatched: 17. This CDR3 spans 17 amino acids. CDR3 nucleotide sequence: TGTGCCAGCAGCCGCCCCGCTGGACAGGGCTTAGATCCACCCCTCCACTTT. Protein sequence: CASSRPAGQGLDPPLHF.